The present T cell receptor beta chain was sequenced within a study of beta chain features in type 1 diabetes. Study overall: In all, approximately 110 million sorted cells from all samples were analyzed.

The entirety of the isolated RNA underwent reverse transcription, so expressed TCRB transcripts were sequenced. The method was immunoSEQ multiplex PCR; TCRdb's version includes in-frame clones alone and lacks a portion of them. The data contain about 110,000 clones, approximately 39% of them seen just once; the ten biggest clones take up around 0.07%. Germline-derived CDR1 and CDR2 are SEHNR and FQNEAQ (reference sequence). The CDR3 is 14 residues long. With 1 base removed from V and 6 bases from J, the gap between germline ends came to 13 bases. This clone was found a few times. Every single donor gave one heparinised blood draw, and these averaged roughly 100 mL.

The material sequenced was stem cell memory CD4+ T cells from blood. The chain carries TRBV7-9 and TRBJ2-7; weak D call: TRBD2 (6 bases). The source is a woman aged 18-29 years in good health. CDR3 sequence (DNA): TGTGCCAGCAGCTTAGAGACTAGGTTCGCCGAGCAGTACTTC. Translating it yields CASSLETRFAEQYF.